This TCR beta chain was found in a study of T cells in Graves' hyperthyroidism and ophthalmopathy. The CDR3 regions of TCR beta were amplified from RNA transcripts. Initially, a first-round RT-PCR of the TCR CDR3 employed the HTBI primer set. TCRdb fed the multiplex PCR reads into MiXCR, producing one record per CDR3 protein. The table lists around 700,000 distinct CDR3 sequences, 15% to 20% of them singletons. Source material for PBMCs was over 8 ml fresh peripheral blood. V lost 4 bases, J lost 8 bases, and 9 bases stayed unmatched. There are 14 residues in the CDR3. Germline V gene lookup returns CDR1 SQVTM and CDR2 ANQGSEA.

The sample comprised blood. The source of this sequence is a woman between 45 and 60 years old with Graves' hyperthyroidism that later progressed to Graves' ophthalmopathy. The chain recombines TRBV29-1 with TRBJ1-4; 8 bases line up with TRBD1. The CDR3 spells CSVGARQGREKLFF. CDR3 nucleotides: TGCAGCGTTGGAGCCCGACAGGGGCGGGAAAAACTGTTTTTT.